Listed here is a single T cell receptor (beta chain). This record belongs to a study of shared T cell receptors in the human thymus. Some clones are missing from TCRdb's copy, which holds only in-frame ones; the method was immunoSEQ multiplex PCR. The table has hundreds of thousands of clones, approximately 95% seen once. The CDR3 is 16 amino acids. CDR1 is SGHTA, CDR2 FQGNSA, per germline. J gave up 6 bases and V 3 bases, and 9 bases lay outside the gene matches. This sequence was found in a human donor. V and J are TRBV7-2 and TRBJ2-1, with 9 bases lining up with TRBD2. The specimen was thymocytes. CDR3: CASSFIAGESGNEQFF. CDR3 in DNA: TGTGCCAGCAGCTTTATAGCGGGAGAATCAGGCAATGAGCAGTTCTTC.